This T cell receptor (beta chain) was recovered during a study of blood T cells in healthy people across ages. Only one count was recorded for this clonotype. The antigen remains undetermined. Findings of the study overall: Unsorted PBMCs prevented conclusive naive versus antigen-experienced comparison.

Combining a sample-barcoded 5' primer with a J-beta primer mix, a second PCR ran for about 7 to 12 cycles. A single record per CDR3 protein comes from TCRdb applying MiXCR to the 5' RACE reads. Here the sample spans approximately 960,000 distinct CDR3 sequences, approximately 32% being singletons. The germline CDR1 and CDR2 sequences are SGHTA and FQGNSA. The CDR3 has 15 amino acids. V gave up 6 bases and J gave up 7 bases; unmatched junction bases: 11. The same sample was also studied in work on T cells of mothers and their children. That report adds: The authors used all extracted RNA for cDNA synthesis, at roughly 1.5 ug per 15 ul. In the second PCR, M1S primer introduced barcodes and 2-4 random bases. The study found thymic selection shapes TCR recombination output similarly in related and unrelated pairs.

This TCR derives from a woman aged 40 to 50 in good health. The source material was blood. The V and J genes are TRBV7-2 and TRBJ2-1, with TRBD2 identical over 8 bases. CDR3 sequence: CASRTSGLGLNEQFF. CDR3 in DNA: TGTGCCAGCAGGACTTCGGGACTAGGCCTTAATGAGCAGTTCTTC. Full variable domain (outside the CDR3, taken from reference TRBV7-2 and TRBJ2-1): GAGVSQSPSNKVTEKGKDVELRCDPISGHTALYWYRQSLGQGLEFLIYFQGNSAPDKSGLPSDRFSAERTGGSVSTLTIQRTQQEDSAVYLCASRTSGLGLNEQFFGPGTRLTVL.